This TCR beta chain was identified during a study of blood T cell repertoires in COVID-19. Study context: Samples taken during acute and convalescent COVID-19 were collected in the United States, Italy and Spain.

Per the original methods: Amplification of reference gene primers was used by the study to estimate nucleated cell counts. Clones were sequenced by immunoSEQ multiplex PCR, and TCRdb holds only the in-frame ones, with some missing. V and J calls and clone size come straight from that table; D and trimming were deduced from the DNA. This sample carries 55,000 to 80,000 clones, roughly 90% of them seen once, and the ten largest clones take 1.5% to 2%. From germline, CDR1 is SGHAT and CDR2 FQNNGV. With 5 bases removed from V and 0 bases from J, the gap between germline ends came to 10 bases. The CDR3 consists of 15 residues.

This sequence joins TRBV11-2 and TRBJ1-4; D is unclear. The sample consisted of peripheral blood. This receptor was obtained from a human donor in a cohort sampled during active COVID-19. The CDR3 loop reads CASSPRGATNEKLFF. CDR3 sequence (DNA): TGTGCCAGCAGCCCCCGCGGGGCAACTAATGAAAAACTGTTTTTT.